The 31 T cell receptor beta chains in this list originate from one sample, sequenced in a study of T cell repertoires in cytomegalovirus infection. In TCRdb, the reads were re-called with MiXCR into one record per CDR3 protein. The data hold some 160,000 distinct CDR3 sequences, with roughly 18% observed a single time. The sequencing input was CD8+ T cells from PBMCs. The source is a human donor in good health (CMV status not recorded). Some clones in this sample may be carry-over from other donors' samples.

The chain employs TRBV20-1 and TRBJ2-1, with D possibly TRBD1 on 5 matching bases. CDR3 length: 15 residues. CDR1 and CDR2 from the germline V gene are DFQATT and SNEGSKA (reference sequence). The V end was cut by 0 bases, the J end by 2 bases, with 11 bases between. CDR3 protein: CSARDNRRTYNEQFF. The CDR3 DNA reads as TGCAGTGCTAGAGACAACAGGAGAACCTACAATGAGCAGTTCTTC.

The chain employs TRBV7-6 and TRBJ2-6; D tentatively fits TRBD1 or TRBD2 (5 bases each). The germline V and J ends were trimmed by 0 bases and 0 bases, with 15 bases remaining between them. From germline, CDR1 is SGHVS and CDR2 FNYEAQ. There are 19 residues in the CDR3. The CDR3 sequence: CASSLAAGTQYSGANVLTF. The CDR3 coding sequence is TGTGCCAGCAGCTTAGCGGCCGGGACCCAGTACTCTGGGGCCAACGTCCTGACTTTC.

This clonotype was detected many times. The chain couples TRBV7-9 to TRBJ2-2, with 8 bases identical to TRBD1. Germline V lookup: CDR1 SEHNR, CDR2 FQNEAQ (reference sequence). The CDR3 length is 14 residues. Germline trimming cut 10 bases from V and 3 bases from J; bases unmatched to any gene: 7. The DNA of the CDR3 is TGTGCCATCTGGACAGGGCTGTACACCGGGGAGCTGTTTTTT. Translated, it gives CAIWTGLYTGELFF.

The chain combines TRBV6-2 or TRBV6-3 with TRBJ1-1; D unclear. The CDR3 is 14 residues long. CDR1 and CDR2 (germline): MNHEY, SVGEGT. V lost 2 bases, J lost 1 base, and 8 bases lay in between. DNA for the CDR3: TGTGCCAGCAGTTACAGTTTATCGAACACTGAAGCTTTCTTT. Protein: CASSYSLSNTEAFF.

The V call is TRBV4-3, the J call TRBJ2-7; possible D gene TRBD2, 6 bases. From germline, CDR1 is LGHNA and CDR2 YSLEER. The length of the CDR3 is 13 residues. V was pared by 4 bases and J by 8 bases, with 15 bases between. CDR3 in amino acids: CASSRGTEEKQYF. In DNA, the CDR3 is TGCGCCAGCAGCCGCGGGACGGAAGAAAAGCAGTACTTC.

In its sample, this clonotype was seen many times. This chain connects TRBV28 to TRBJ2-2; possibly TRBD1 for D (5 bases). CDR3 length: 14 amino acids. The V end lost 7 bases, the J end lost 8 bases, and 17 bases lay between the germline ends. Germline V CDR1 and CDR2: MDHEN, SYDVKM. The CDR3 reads CASTLVGESGELFF. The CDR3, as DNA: TGTGCCAGCACCCTAGTAGGGGAATCGGGGGAGCTGTTTTTT.

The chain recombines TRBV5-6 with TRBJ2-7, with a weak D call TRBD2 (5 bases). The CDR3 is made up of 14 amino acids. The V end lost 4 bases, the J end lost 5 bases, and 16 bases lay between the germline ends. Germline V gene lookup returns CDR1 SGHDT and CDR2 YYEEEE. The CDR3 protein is CASSPGVGLNEQYF. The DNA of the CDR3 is TGTGCCAGCAGCCCCGGGGTAGGGCTCAACGAGCAGTACTTC. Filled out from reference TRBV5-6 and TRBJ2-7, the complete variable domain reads DAGVTQSPTHLIKTRGQQVTLRCSPKSGHDTVSWYQQALGQGPQFIFQYYEEEERQRGNFPDRFSGHQFPNYSSELNVNALLLGDSALYLCASSPGVGLNEQYFGPGTRLTVT.

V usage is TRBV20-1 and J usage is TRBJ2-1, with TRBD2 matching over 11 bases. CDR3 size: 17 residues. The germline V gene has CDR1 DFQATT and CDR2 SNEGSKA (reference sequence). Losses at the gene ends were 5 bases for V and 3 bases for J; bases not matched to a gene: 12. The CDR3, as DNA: TGCAGTGCTCTAGATACCCTAGCGGGGGGACTCTACAATGAGCAGTTCTTC. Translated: CSALDTLAGGLYNEQFF.

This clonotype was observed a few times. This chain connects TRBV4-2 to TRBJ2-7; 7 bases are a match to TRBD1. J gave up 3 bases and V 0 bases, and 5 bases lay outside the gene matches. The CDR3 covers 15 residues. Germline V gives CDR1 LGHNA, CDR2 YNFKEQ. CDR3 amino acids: CASSQEISGGYEQYF. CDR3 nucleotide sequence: TGTGCCAGCAGCCAAGAGATATCAGGGGGCTACGAGCAGTACTTC.

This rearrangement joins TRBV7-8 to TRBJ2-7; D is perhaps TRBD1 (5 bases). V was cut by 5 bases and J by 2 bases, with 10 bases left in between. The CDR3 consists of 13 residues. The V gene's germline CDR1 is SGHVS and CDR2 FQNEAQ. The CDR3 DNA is TGTGCCAGCAGCCCCCCAGGGCCCTACGAGCAGTACTTC. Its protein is CASSPPGPYEQYF. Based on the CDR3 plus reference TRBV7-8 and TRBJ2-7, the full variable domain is GAGVSQSPRYKVAKRGQDVALRCDPISGHVSLFWYQQALGQGPEFLTYFQNEAQLDKSGLPSDRFFAERPEGSVSTLKIQRTQQEDSAVYLCASSPPGPYEQYFGPGTRLTVT.

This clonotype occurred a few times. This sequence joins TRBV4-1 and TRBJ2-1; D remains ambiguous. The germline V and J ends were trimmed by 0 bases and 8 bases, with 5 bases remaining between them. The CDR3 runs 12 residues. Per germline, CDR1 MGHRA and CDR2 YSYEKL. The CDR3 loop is CASSQDGYEQFF. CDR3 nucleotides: TGCGCCAGCAGCCAAGACGGCTATGAGCAGTTCTTC.

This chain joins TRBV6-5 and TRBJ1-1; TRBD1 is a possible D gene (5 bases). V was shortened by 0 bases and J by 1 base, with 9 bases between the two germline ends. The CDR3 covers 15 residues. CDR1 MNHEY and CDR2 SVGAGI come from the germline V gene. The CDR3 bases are TGTGCCAGCAGTTACTCGAAAAGGGGGAACACTGAAGCTTTCTTT. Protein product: CASSYSKRGNTEAFF.

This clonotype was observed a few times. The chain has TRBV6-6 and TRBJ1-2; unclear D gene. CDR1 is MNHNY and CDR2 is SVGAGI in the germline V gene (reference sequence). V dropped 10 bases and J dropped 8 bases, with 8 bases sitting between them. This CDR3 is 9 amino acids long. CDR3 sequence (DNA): TGTGCCAACCCCTGGGGCTACACCTTC. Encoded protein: CANPWGYTF.

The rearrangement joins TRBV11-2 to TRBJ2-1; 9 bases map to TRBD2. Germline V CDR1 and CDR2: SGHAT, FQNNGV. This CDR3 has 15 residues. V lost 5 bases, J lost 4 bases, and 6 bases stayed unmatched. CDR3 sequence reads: CASSRSTSGYNEQFF. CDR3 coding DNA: TGTGCCAGCAGCCGATCGACTAGCGGTTACAATGAGCAGTTCTTC.

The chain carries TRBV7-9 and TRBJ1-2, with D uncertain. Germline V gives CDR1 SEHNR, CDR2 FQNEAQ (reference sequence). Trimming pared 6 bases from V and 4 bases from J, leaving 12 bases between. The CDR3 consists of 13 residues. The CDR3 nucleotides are TGTGCCAGCAGATTGGAAGCTGTCTATGGCTACACCTTC. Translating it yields CASRLEAVYGYTF.

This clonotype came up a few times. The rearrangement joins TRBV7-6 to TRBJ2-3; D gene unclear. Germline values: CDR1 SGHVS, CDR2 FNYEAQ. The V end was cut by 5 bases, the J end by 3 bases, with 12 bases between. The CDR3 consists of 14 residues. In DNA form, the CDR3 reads TGTGCCAGCAGCCCTCGGGCGTTTACAGATACGCAGTATTTT. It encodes CASSPRAFTDTQYF.

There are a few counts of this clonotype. The CDR3 coding sequence is TGTGCCAGCAGCCAAACAGGGGGCGCCGACACTGAAGCTTTCTTT. It specifies CASSQTGGADTEAFF. The V gene is TRBV14, the J gene TRBJ1-1, with 9 bases lining up with TRBD1. Losses at the gene ends were 2 bases for V and 3 bases for J; bases not matched to a gene: 4. This CDR3 is 15 amino acids long. The germline gives CDR1 SGHDN, CDR2 FVKESK.

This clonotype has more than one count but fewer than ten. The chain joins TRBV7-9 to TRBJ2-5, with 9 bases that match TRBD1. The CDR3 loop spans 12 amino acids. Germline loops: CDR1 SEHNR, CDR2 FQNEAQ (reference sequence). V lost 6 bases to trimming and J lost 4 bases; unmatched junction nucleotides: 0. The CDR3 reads CASRGQGETQYF. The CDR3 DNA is TGTGCCAGCAGGGGACAGGGAGAGACCCAGTACTTC.

Written as DNA, the CDR3 is TGTGCCAGCAGCCCCCGACAGGGCGTCGATGAAAAACTGTTTTTT. Amino acids: CASSPRQGVDEKLFF. This chain uses TRBV7-9 with TRBJ1-4, with 7 positions matching TRBD1. The CDR3 has 15 residues. V gave up 5 bases and J gave up 6 bases; unmatched junction bases: 9. Germline loops: CDR1 SEHNR, CDR2 FQNEAQ (reference sequence). The full variable domain, with the rest looked up from reference TRBV7-9 and TRBJ1-4, is DTGVSQNPRHKITKRGQNVTFRCDPISEHNRLYWYRQTLGQGPEFLTYFQNEAQLEKSRLLSDRFSAERPKGSFSTLEIQRTEQGDSAMYLCASSPRQGVDEKLFFGSGTQLSVL.

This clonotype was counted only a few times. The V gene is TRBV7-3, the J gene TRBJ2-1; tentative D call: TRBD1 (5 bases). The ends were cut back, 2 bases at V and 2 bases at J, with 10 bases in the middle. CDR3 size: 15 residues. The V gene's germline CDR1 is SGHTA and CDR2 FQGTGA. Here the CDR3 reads CASSLGWGTYNEQFF. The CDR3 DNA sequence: TGTGCCAGCAGCTTAGGTTGGGGCACCTACAATGAGCAGTTCTTC.

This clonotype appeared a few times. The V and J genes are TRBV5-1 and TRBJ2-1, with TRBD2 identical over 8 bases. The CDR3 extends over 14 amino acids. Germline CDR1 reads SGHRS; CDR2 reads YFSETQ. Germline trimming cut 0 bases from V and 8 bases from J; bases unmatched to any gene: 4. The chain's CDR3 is CASSLELAVDEQFF. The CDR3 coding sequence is TGCGCCAGCAGCTTGGAACTAGCGGTCGATGAGCAGTTCTTC. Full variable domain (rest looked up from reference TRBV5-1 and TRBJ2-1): KAGVTQTPRYLIKTRGQQVTLSCSPISGHRSVSWYQQTPGQGLQFLFEYFSETQRNKGNFPGRFSGRQFSNSRSEMNVSTLELGDSALYLCASSLELAVDEQFFGPGTRLTVL.

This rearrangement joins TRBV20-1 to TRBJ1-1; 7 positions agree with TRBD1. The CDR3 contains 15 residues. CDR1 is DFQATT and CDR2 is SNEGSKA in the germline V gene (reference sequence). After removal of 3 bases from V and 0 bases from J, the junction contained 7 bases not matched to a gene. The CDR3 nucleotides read TGCAGTGCTAGGACAAGGGGGCGCTTGAACACTGAAGCTTTCTTT. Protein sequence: CSARTRGRLNTEAFF.

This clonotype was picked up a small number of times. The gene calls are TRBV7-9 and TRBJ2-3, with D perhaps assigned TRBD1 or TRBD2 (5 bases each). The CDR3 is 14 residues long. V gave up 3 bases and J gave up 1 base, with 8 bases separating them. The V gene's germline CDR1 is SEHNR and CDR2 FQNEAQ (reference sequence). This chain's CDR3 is CASSFQGGTDTQYF. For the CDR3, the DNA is TGTGCCAGCAGCTTTCAGGGAGGCACAGATACGCAGTATTTT. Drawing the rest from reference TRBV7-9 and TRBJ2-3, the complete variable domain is DTGVSQNPRHKITKRGQNVTFRCDPISEHNRLYWYRQTLGQGPEFLTYFQNEAQLEKSRLLSDRFSAERPKGSFSTLEIQRTEQGDSAMYLCASSFQGGTDTQYFGPGTRLTVL.

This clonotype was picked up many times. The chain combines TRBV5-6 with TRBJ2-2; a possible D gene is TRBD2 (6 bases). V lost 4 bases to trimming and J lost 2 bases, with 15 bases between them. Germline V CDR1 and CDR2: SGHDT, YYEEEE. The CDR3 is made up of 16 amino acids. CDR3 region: CASSHSKAGNTGELFF. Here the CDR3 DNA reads TGTGCCAGCAGCCACTCCAAGGCGGGAAACACCGGGGAGCTGTTTTTT.

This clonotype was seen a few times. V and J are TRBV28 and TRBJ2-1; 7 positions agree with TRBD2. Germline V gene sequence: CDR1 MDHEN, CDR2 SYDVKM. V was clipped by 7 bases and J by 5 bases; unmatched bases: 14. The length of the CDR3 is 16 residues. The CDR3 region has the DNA TGTGCCAGCACCCTCCCCGGGGGAGGGCCAGACAATGAGCAGTTCTTC. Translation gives CASTLPGGGPDNEQFF.

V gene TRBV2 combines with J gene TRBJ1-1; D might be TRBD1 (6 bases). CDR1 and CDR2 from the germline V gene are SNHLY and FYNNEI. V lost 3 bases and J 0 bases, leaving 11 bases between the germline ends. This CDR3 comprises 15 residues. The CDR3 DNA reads TGTGCCAGCAGTGAGGGCAGGGGAATGAACACTGAAGCTTTCTTT. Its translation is CASSEGRGMNTEAFF.

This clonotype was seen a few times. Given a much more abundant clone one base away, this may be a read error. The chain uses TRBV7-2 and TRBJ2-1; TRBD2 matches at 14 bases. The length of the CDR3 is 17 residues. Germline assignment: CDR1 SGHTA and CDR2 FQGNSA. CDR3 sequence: CASNLGRLAGGRNEQFF. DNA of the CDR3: TGTGCCAGCAACTTAGGACGACTAGCGGGGGGGCGAAATGAGCAGTTCTTC.

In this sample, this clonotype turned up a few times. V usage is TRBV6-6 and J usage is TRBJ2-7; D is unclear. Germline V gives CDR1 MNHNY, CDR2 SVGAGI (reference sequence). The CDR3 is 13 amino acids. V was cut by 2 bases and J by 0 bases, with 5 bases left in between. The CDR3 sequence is CASSYVGSYEQYF. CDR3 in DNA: TGTGCCAGCAGTTACGTTGGCTCCTACGAGCAGTACTTC.

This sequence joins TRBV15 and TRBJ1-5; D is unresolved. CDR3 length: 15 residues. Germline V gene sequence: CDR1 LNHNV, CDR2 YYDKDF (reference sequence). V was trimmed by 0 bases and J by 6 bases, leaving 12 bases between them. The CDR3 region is CATSRDRSGGQPQHF. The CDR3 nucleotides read TGTGCCACCAGCAGAGATCGATCAGGAGGTCAGCCCCAGCATTTT.

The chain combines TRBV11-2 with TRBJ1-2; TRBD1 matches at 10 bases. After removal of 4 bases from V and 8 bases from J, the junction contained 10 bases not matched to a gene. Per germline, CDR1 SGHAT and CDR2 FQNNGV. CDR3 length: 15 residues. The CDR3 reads CASSSSGTGVEGYTF. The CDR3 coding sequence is TGTGCCAGCAGCTCCTCCGGGACAGGGGTCGAGGGCTACACCTTC.

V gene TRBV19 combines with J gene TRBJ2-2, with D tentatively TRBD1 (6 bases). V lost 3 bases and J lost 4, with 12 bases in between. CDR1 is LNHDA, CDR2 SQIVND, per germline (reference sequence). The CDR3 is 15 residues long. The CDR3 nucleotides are TGTGCCAGTAGTATTAACAGGGCGGGCACCGGGGAGCTGTTTTTT. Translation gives CASSINRAGTGELFF.